This T cell receptor (beta chain) derives from a study of shared clonotypes between healthy human individuals. Study-wide context: The people who gave samples were a couple of women and three men aged 18 to 49.

Whole-study results and caveats: Among non-shared clonotypes, generation probabilities were lower than among those shared by all four donors.

Assay used: immunoSEQ multiplex PCR; TCRdb lists only in-frame clones, some missing. The profile covers hundreds of thousands of clones, with roughly 97% appearing a single time and 0.055% to 0.07% taken by the ten largest. V was pared by 3 bases and J by 9 bases, with 12 bases of the junction left unmatched. The CDR3 runs to 16 residues. CDR1 is KGHSH and CDR2 is LQKENI in the germline V gene. For this clone: The antigen is not known.

Sequenced material: naive CD4+ T cells sorted from blood. Subset denoted: CD45RA+ positively selected. This chain connects TRBV18 to TRBJ2-1, with TRBD2 matching 9 bases. This TCR was sampled from a woman aged 25 to 39 in good health. The CDR3 protein is CASSPPGLAEDFEQFF. DNA of the CDR3: TGTGCCAGCTCACCGCCGGGACTAGCAGAAGACTTTGAGCAGTTCTTC.